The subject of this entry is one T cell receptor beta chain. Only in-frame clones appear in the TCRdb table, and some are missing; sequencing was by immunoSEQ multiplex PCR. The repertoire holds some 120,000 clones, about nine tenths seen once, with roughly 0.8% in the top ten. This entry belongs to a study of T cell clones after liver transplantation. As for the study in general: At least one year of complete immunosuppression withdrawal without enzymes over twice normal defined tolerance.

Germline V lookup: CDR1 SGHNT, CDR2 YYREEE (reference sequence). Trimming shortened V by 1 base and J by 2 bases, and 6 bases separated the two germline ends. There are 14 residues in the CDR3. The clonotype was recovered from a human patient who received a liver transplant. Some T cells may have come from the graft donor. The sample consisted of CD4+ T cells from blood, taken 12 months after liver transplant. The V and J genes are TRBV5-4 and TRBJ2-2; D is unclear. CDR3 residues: CASSLWSNTGELFF. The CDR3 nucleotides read TGTGCCAGCAGCTTGTGGTCTAACACCGGGGAGCTGTTTTTT.